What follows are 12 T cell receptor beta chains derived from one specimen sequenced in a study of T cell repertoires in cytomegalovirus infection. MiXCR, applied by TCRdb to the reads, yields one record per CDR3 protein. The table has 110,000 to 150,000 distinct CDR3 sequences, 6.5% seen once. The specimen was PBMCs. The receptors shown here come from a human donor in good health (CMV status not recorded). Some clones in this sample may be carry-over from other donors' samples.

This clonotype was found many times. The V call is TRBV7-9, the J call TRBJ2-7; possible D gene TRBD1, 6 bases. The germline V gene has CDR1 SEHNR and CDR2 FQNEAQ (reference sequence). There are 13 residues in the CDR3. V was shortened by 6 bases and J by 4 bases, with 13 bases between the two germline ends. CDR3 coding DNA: TGTGCCAGCAGTCGCGGACAGATATACGAGCAGTACTTC. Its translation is CASSRGQIYEQYF.

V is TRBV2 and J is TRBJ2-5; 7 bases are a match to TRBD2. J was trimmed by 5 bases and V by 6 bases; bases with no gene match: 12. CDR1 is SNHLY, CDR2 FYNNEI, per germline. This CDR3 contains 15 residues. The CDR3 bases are TGTGCCAGCAGAGACCACTCGACTAGCTTGGAGACCCAGTACTTC. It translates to CASRDHSTSLETQYF.

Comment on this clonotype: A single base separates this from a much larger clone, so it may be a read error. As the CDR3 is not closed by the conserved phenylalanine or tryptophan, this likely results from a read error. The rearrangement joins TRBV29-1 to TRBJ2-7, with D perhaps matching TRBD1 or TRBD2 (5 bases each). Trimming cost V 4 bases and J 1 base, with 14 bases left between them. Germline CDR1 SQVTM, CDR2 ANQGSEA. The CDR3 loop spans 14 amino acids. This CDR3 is CSVGRGRGSYEQYS. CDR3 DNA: TGCAGCGTTGGACGGGGAAGGGGATCCTACGAGCAGTACTCC.

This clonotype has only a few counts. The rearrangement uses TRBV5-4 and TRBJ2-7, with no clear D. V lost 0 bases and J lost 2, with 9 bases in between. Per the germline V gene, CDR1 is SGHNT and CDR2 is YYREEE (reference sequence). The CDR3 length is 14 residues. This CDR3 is CASSLESDTYEQYF. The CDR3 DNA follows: TGTGCCAGCAGCTTGGAATCGGATACCTACGAGCAGTACTTC.

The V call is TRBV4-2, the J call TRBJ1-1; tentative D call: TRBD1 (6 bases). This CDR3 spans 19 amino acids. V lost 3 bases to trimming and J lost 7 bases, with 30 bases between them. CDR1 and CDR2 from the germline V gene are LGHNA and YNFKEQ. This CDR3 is CASSQDLPGGGLRPGEAFF. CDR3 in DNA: TGTGCCAGCAGCCAGGACCTTCCTGGAGGGGGATTAAGACCTGGTGAAGCTTTCTTT.

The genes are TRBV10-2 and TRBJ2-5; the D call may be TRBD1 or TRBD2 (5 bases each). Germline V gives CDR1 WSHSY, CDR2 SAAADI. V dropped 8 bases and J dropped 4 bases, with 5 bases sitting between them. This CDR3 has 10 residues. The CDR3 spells CASGGETQYF. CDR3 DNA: TGCGCCAGCGGGGGAGAGACCCAGTACTTC.

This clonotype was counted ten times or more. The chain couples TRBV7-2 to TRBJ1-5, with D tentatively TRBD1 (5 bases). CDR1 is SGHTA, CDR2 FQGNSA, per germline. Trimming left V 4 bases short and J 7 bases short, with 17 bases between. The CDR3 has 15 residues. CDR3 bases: TGTGCCAGCAGCTCGGGGCAGGGAGGAAGGCAGCCCCAGCATTTT. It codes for CASSSGQGGRQPQHF.

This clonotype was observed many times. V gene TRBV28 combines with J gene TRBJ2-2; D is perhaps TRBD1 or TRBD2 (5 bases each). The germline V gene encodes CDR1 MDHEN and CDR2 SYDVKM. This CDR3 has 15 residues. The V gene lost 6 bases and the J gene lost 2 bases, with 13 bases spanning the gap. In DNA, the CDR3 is TGTGCCAGCAGCCTCTGGGACGGAAACACCGGGGAGCTGTTTTTT. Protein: CASSLWDGNTGELFF.

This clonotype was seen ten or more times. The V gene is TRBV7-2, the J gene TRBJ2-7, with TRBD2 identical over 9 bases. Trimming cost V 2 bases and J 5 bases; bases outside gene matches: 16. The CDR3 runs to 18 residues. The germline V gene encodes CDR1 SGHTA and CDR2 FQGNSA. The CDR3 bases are TGTGCCAGCAGCTTAACAGCGAGTAGTGCGGGGGGGCAAAACGAGCAGTACTTC. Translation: CASSLTASSAGGQNEQYF.

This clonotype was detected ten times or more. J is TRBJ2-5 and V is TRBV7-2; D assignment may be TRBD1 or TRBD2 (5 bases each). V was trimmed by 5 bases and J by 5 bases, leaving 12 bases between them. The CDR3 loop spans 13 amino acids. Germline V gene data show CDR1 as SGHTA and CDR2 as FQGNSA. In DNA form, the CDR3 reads TGTGCCAGCAGCCCGACGGGGCGGGAGACCCAGTACTTC. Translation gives CASSPTGRETQYF.

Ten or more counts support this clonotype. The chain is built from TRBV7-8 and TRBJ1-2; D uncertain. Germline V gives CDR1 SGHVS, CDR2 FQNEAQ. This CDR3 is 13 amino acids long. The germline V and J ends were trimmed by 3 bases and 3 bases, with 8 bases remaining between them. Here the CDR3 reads CASSLARDYGYTF. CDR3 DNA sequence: TGTGCCAGCAGCTTGGCCCGGGACTATGGCTACACCTTC. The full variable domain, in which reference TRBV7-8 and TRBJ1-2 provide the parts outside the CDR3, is GAGVSQSPRYKVAKRGQDVALRCDPISGHVSLFWYQQALGQGPEFLTYFQNEAQLDKSGLPSDRFFAERPEGSVSTLKIQRTQQEDSAVYLCASSLARDYGYTFGSGTRLTVV.

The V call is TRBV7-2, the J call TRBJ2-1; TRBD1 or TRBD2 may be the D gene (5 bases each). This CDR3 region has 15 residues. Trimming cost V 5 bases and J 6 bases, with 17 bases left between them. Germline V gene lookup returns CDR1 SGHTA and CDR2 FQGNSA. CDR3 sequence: CASSPTGAAGNEQFF. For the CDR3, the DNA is TGTGCCAGCAGCCCTACCGGGGCTGCGGGCAATGAGCAGTTCTTC.